Listed here are 27 T cell receptor beta chains from one sample, sequenced in a study of T cells in Graves' hyperthyroidism and ophthalmopathy. Amplified TCR beta CDR3 regions derived from RNA transcripts. HTBI primers were the set used in a first-round RT-PCR of the TCR CDR3. TCRdb used MiXCR to reprocess the multiplex PCR reads, holding one entry per CDR3 protein. The data contain about 290,000 distinct CDR3 sequences, about 14% of them singletons. Input material: blood. These receptors were collected from a woman aged 25 to 39 with Graves' hyperthyroidism that later progressed to Graves' ophthalmopathy.

This clonotype was seen repeatedly, ten times or more. This chain's CDR3 is CASTKGRKSTTNEQYF. CDR3 DNA: TGTGCCAGCACCAAAGGAAGGAAATCGACCACCAACGAGCAGTACTTC. The rearrangement uses TRBV2 and TRBJ2-7; no clear D gene. The CDR3 is 16 amino acids. The V end lost 7 bases, the J end lost 5 bases, and 24 bases lay between the germline ends. Germline-derived CDR1 and CDR2 are SNHLY and FYNNEI.

This clonotype was detected only a few times. The V gene is TRBV16, the J gene TRBJ2-5, with TRBD2 matching 9 bases. Trimming took 2 bases from V and 5 from J; bases not matched to a gene: 3. The CDR3 spans 14 residues. CDR1 is KGHSY, CDR2 FQNENV, per germline. The CDR3 protein is CASSQGGRVETQYF. The CDR3 region has the DNA TGTGCCAGCAGCCAAGGCGGGAGGGTCGAGACCCAGTACTTC.

This clonotype was seen many times. J is TRBJ2-2 and V is TRBV7-9; tentatively, D is TRBD1 or TRBD2 (5 bases each). Between the trimmed V and J ends, which lost 4 bases and 6 bases, there was a span of 15 bases. Germline-derived CDR1 and CDR2 are SEHNR and FQNEAQ (reference sequence). This CDR3 spans 15 amino acids. The CDR3 coding sequence is TGTGCCAGCAGCTCCGATGGTCGGGGCGCCGGGGAGCTGTTTTTT. Translated: CASSSDGRGAGELFF.

This clonotype has only a few counts. Its ends do not fully match the called genes, so a read error is possible. The J gene is TRBJ2-7, the V gene TRBV18; D may match TRBD1 or TRBD2 (5 bases each). The germline V gene has CDR1 KGHSH and CDR2 LQKENI. The CDR3 covers 14 residues. This CDR3 is CASPPGIGGYEQYF. DNA for the CDR3: TGTGCCAGCCCACCAGGGATCGGAGGCTACGAGCAGTACTTC.

This clonotype has a count of ten or more. The rearrangement joins TRBV20-1 to TRBJ2-7; D ambiguous. The CDR3 is made up of 12 amino acids. The germline CDR1 and CDR2 sequences are DFQATT and SNEGSKA (reference sequence). Trimming cost V 7 bases and J 0 bases, with 10 bases left between them. This CDR3 is CSGTAPSYEQYF. Here the CDR3 DNA reads TGCAGTGGGACGGCTCCCTCCTACGAGCAGTACTTC.

This clonotype turned up a few times. The chain employs TRBV12-3 or TRBV12-4 and TRBJ2-3, with 9 bases lining up with TRBD1. The CDR3 extends over 18 amino acids. V was clipped by 6 bases and J by 0 bases; unmatched bases: 13. CDR3 sequence reads: CASRVVTGGKLSTDTQYF. As DNA, the CDR3 is TGTGCCAGCAGGGTAGTGACAGGGGGAAAACTTAGCACAGATACGCAGTATTTT.

This clonotype was counted at least ten times. J is TRBJ1-3 and V is TRBV6-1; 9 nucleotides agree with TRBD1. CDR3 size: 14 residues. CDR1 is MNHNS and CDR2 is SASEGT in the germline V gene. Trimming at V came to 5 bases and at J to 9 bases, leaving 8 bases not matched to a gene. The CDR3 loop reads CASSQGQGLGTIYF. The CDR3 DNA follows: TGTGCCAGCAGTCAGGGACAGGGTTTAGGCACCATATATTTT.

This clonotype was observed many times. The rearrangement links TRBV7-9 to TRBJ2-1, with 9 bases fitting TRBD1. The CDR3 loop spans 15 amino acids. Trimming cost V 6 bases and J 8 bases; bases outside gene matches: 11. Germline values: CDR1 SEHNR, CDR2 FQNEAQ (reference sequence). CDR3 nucleotides: TGTGCCAGCAGGTTTCCGGGACAGGGTTACGATGAGCAGTTCTTC. It is translated as CASRFPGQGYDEQFF.

This clonotype has only a few counts. The V gene is TRBV4-2, the J gene TRBJ1-5; perhaps TRBD1 as D (5 bases). Germline V gene data show CDR1 as LGHNA and CDR2 as YNFKEQ. CDR3 length: 16 amino acids. Between the trimmed V and J ends, which lost 0 bases and 2 bases, there was a span of 11 bases. The CDR3, as DNA: TGTGCCAGCAGCCAAGAAGAAGGGACGGGCAATCAGCCCCAGCATTTT. It encodes CASSQEEGTGNQPQHF.

This clonotype was found a few times. The rearrangement links TRBV25-1 to TRBJ2-7; D may be TRBD1 or TRBD2 (5 bases each). The V gene's germline CDR1 is MGHDK and CDR2 SYGVNS. The CDR3 consists of 12 residues. The ends were cut back, 8 bases at V and 9 bases at J, with 17 bases in the middle. CDR3 bases: TGTGCCAGCTCGGGGTACCGAGGGGCGCAGTACTTC. Amino acids: CASSGYRGAQYF.

There are many counts of this clonotype. V and J are TRBV28 and TRBJ2-7, with a weak D call TRBD2 (5 bases). Germline assignment: CDR1 MDHEN and CDR2 SYDVKM. The ends were cut back, 6 bases at V and 7 bases at J, with 16 bases in the middle. CDR3 length: 13 residues. This CDR3 is CASRSPGREEQYF. CDR3 in DNA: TGTGCCAGCAGATCCCCCGGACGGGAAGAGCAGTACTTC.

This clonotype was found many times. The chain recombines TRBV20-1 with TRBJ1-1; no definite D call. Germline V gives CDR1 DFQATT, CDR2 SNEGSKA (reference sequence). Trimming shortened V by 1 base and J by 0 bases, and 9 bases separated the two germline ends. The CDR3 contains 14 residues. CDR3 nucleotides: TGCAGTGCTAGAGCGCTTGGGGTGAACACTGAAGCTTTCTTT. The encoded protein is CSARALGVNTEAFF.

This clonotype was found many times. The chain recombines TRBV27 with TRBJ2-7, with 10 bases matching TRBD1. The trim removed 2 bases at V and 5 bases at J, leaving 6 bases unmatched. Germline V gene lookup returns CDR1 MNHEY and CDR2 SMNVEV (reference sequence). There are 15 residues in the CDR3. CDR3 region: CASSLATGGGHEQYF. Written as DNA, the CDR3 is TGTGCCAGCAGTTTAGCGACAGGGGGCGGGCACGAGCAGTACTTC.

Many counts were recorded for this clonotype. The chain recombines TRBV19 with TRBJ1-1; D is unresolved. Germline values: CDR1 LNHDA, CDR2 SQIVND (reference sequence). V dropped 3 bases and J dropped 5 bases, with 16 bases sitting between them. The CDR3 has 15 residues. CDR3 coding DNA: TGTGCCAGTAGTATTTCAACGGGAGTGCCAACTGAAGCTTTCTTT. This translates into CASSISTGVPTEAFF.

Many counts were recorded for this clonotype. CDR3 sequence: CASSLQVDNEQFF. For the CDR3, the DNA is TGTGCCAGCAGCCTGCAGGTGGACAATGAGCAGTTCTTC. The J gene is TRBJ2-1, the V gene TRBV7-3; the D is unclear. This CDR3 has 13 amino acids. Trimming shortened V by 5 bases and J by 5 bases, and 10 bases separated the two germline ends. Germline lookup yields CDR1 SGHTA and CDR2 FQGTGA.

This clonotype came up a few times. This chain links TRBV20-1 with TRBJ2-1; TRBD2 aligns across 9 bases. From germline, CDR1 is DFQATT and CDR2 SNEGSKA (reference sequence). The CDR3 spans 13 residues. The V and J ends lost 6 bases and 7 bases, in that order; junction bases with no gene match: 7. The CDR3 protein is CSALAGDQNEQFF. The CDR3 coding sequence is TGCAGTGCGTTAGCGGGAGATCAAAATGAGCAGTTCTTC.

This clonotype has at least ten counts. J is TRBJ2-2 and V is TRBV5-1; no clear D gene. Germline values: CDR1 SGHRS, CDR2 YFSETQ. The germline V and J ends were trimmed by 0 bases and 10 bases, with 10 bases remaining between them. The CDR3 has 13 residues. In DNA, the CDR3 is TGCGCCAGCAGCTTGGATGGCCGCCCGGAGCTGTTTTTT. Translating gives CASSLDGRPELFF. The whole variable domain, remainder taken from reference TRBV5-1 and TRBJ2-2, is KAGVTQTPRYLIKTRGQQVTLSCSPISGHRSVSWYQQTPGQGLQFLFEYFSETQRNKGNFPGRFSGRQFSNSRSEMNVSTLELGDSALYLCASSLDGRPELFFGEGSRLTVL.

The chain uses TRBV5-1 and TRBJ2-1, with D unresolved. Germline lookup yields CDR1 SGHRS and CDR2 YFSETQ. V was pared by 3 bases and J by 7 bases, with 11 bases between. This CDR3 region has 13 residues. The CDR3 DNA reads as TGCGCCAGCAGCTCCGAGTACCCTAATGAGCAGTTCTTC. Translated: CASSSEYPNEQFF.

This clonotype was observed many times. The V gene is TRBV7-2, the J gene TRBJ1-5; 7 positions agree with TRBD1. CDR1 SGHTA and CDR2 FQGNSA come from the germline V gene. The V gene end was trimmed by 5 bases and the J gene end by 3 bases; junction bases not matched to a gene: 4. The CDR3 length is 14 residues. CDR3 protein: CASSTGTVNQPQHF. CDR3 in DNA: TGTGCCAGCAGCACCGGGACAGTCAATCAGCCCCAGCATTTT. The whole variable domain, filled in from reference TRBV7-2 and TRBJ1-5, reads GAGVSQSPSNKVTEKGKDVELRCDPISGHTALYWYRQSLGQGLEFLIYFQGNSAPDKSGLPSDRFSAERTGGSVSTLTIQRTQQEDSAVYLCASSTGTVNQPQHFGDGTRLSIL.

The chain couples TRBV19 to TRBJ2-7; possibly TRBD1 for D (5 bases). Germline values: CDR1 LNHDA, CDR2 SQIVND (reference sequence). The CDR3 is 15 residues long. V shed 3 bases and J shed 6 bases, with 18 bases lying between them. The CDR3 nucleotides read TGTGCCAGTAGTATTGGTAGGGGCCGGTTGGGCGAGCAGTACTTC. Residues: CASSIGRGRLGEQYF.

This clonotype was seen repeatedly, ten times or more. The chain couples TRBV12-3 or TRBV12-4 to TRBJ1-2; 7 bases are a match to TRBD1. This CDR3 has 15 amino acids. Trimming removed 5 bases from V and 5 bases from J; junction bases left unmatched: 11. In DNA, the CDR3 is TGTGCCAGCAGTCTCGCCGGGACAGAAATTTATGGCTACACCTTC. Its translation: CASSLAGTEIYGYTF.

V and J are TRBV19 and TRBJ1-5; no firm D call. V dropped 6 bases and J dropped 3 bases, with 9 bases sitting between them. Per germline, CDR1 LNHDA and CDR2 SQIVND (reference sequence). The length of the CDR3 is 13 residues. For the CDR3, the DNA is TGTGCCAGTAGCACGATCTCCAATCAGCCCCAGCATTTT. Translation: CASSTISNQPQHF.

The chain joins TRBV6-2 or TRBV6-3 to TRBJ2-6; D is undetermined. Trimming removed 7 bases from V and 0 bases from J, with 7 bases in between. CDR3 length: 14 residues. CDR1 is MNHEY and CDR2 is SVGEGT in the germline V gene. The CDR3 DNA reads as TGTGCCAGCACCCGTTTCTCTGGGGCCAACGTCCTGACTTTC. Translating gives CASTRFSGANVLTF.

The J gene is TRBJ1-2, the V gene TRBV30; TRBD1 matches at 12 bases. Germline V lookup: CDR1 GTSNPN, CDR2 SVGIG (reference sequence). The CDR3 extends over 14 amino acids. V was pared by 0 bases and J by 7 bases, with 3 bases of the junction left unmatched. In nucleotides, the CDR3 is TGTGCCTGGAGTGTACAGGGACAGGGGGCTGGCTACACCTTC. The encoded protein is CAWSVQGQGAGYTF.

This clonotype appeared many times. The gene calls are TRBV11-2 and TRBJ2-7; 11 bases map to TRBD2. The ends lost 5 bases at V and 6 bases at J; junction bases unmatched: 9. This CDR3 has 15 amino acids. CDR1 is SGHAT and CDR2 is FQNNGV in the germline V gene. The CDR3 nucleotides are TGTGCCAGCAGCCCGCGGACTAGCGGGTCTATCGAGCAGTACTTC. It yields the protein CASSPRTSGSIEQYF.

This clonotype was observed a few times. This chain connects TRBV20-1 to TRBJ1-2; D perhaps matches TRBD1 (5 bases). Germline V gives CDR1 DFQATT, CDR2 SNEGSKA (reference sequence). The CDR3 contains 12 residues. Trimming removed 2 bases from V and 3 bases from J, with 7 bases in between. CDR3 residues: CSARKGHYGYTF. The CDR3 nucleotides are TGCAGTGCTAGAAAGGGACACTATGGCTACACCTTC.

The chain links TRBV2 to TRBJ2-5, with D possibly TRBD2 on 5 matching bases. The CDR3 length is 13 residues. In germline, CDR1 is SNHLY, CDR2 FYNNEI. Trimming took 7 bases from V and 9 from J, leaving 18 bases between them. CDR3 region: CASTGPASEAQYF. CDR3 sequence (DNA): TGTGCCAGCACCGGACCAGCTTCGGAGGCCCAGTACTTC.